These T cell receptor beta chains were read from a single sample in a study of blood T cell repertoires in COVID-19. This table comes from immunoSEQ multiplex PCR, and its TCRdb copy is limited to in-frame clones, with some not included. The sample includes about 270,000 clones, approximately 89% seen only once; the top ten take roughly 8.5%. What was sequenced was peripheral blood. The receptors were sampled from a man between 35 and 55 years old with active or convalescent COVID-19. Each CDR3 is given with its conserved first and last residue. Each record gives: J gene, D gene, V gene, clone size, CDR3 protein, CDR3 DNA. D genes are given only for firm matches. Size is omitted from some rows. Given values are once, few, many or a class for expanded clones.

J: TRBJ2-1
D: -
V: TRBV7-6
size: -
CDR3: CASSLGQGRYNEQFF
DNA: TGTGCCAGCAGCTTAGGACAAGGAAGATACAATGAGCAGTTCTTC

J: TRBJ2-7
D: TRBD2
V: TRBV7-9
size: -
CDR3: CASSRAGSSYEQYF
DNA: TGTGCCAGCAGCCGAGCGGGATCTTCCTACGAGCAGTACTTC

J: TRBJ2-7
D: -
V: TRBV9
size: -
CDR3: CASSSRRGEQYF
DNA: TGTGCCAGCAGCTCCCGCCGGGGCGAGCAGTACTTC

J: TRBJ2-1
D: TRBD2
V: TRBV24-1
size: -
CDR3: CATEDSGRWTYNEQFF
DNA: TGTGCCACTGAGGATAGCGGGAGATGGACCTACAATGAGCAGTTCTTC

J: TRBJ1-2
D: TRBD1
V: TRBV29-1
size: -
CDR3: CSVAEMDRVHGYTF
DNA: TGCAGCGTCGCAGAGATGGACAGGGTACACGGCTACACCTTC

J: TRBJ2-3
D: -
V: TRBV10-1
size: -
CDR3: CASSTGIDTQYF
DNA: TGCGCCAGCAGTACAGGGATAGATACGCAGTATTTT

J: TRBJ2-2
D: -
V: TRBV19
size: -
CDR3: CASTRGAFGELFF
DNA: TGTGCCAGTACTCGGGGGGCTTTTGGGGAGCTGTTTTTT

J: TRBJ1-5
D: TRBD1
V: TRBV2
size: -
CDR3: CASVPGTGSNQPQHF
DNA: TGCGCGAGTGTCCCGGGGACAGGGAGCAATCAGCCCCAGCATTTT

J: TRBJ1-1
D: TRBD1
V: TRBV12-5
size: -
CDR3: CASGLTPGGTSTEAFF
DNA: TGTGCTAGTGGTTTGACTCCAGGGGGGACAAGCACTGAAGCTTTCTTT

J: TRBJ1-2
D: -
V: TRBV9
size: -
CDR3: CASSVRGYTF
DNA: TGTGCCAGCAGCGTACGGGGCTACACCTTC

J: TRBJ2-7
D: -
V: TRBV9
size: -
CDR3: CASSPTGIAYEQYF
DNA: TGTGCCAGCAGTCCCACCGGGATAGCCTACGAGCAGTACTTC

J: TRBJ1-6
D: -
V: TRBV30
size: -
CDR3: CAWSPWGGSNSPLHF
DNA: TGTGCCTGGAGTCCCTGGGGGGGAAGTAATTCACCCCTCCACTTT

J: TRBJ1-5
D: TRBD1
V: TRBV27
size: -
CDR3: CASSPRGGTGVVNSNQPQHF
DNA: TGTGCCAGCAGTCCGCGGGGGGGGACAGGGGTTGTCAATAGCAATCAGCCCCAGCATTTT

J: TRBJ2-5
D: TRBD1
V: TRBV5-4
size: -
CDR3: CASSQMTGQETQYF
DNA: TGTGCCAGCAGCCAAATGACAGGGCAAGAGACCCAGTACTTC

J: TRBJ1-1
D: -
V: TRBV6-5
size: -
CDR3: CASSSTGQRVAFF
DNA: TGTGCCAGCAGTTCTACAGGTCAACGGGTGGCTTTCTTT

J: TRBJ2-1
D: TRBD2
V: TRBV7-3
size: -
CDR3: CASSPGLAGGRQFF
DNA: TGTGCCAGCAGCCCCGGACTAGCGGGGGGCCGGCAGTTCTTC

J: TRBJ2-7
D: TRBD1
V: TRBV27
size: -
CDR3: CASSFGTDSYEQYF
DNA: TGTGCCAGCAGTTTTGGGACAGACTCCTACGAGCAGTACTTC

J: TRBJ2-5
D: -
V: TRBV9
size: -
CDR3: CASSVLPGAGGQETQYF
DNA: TGTGCCAGCAGCGTACTTCCTGGGGCAGGGGGGCAAGAGACCCAGTACTTC

J: TRBJ2-3
D: TRBD1
V: TRBV19
size: -
CDR3: CASRPSGQGGADTQYF
DNA: TGTGCCAGTAGACCATCCGGACAGGGGGGTGCAGATACGCAGTATTTT

J: TRBJ2-7
D: TRBD1
V: TRBV12-5
size: once
CDR3: CASGFHKGPGQFSYEQYF
DNA: TGTGCTAGTGGTTTTCATAAAGGTCCGGGACAGTTCTCCTACGAGCAGTACTTC

J: TRBJ2-5
D: -
V: TRBV28
size: -
CDR3: CASNTHAGRETQYF
DNA: TGTGCCAGCAATACCCACGCGGGACGAGAGACCCAGTACTTC

J: TRBJ2-7
D: -
V: TRBV7-9
size: -
CDR3: CASSFTLGGSYEQYF
DNA: TGTGCCAGCAGCTTTACCCTAGGGGGTTCCTACGAGCAGTACTTC

J: TRBJ1-6
D: TRBD1
V: TRBV28
size: -
CDR3: CASSSGQVDSPLHF
DNA: TGTGCCAGCAGTAGCGGACAGGTTGATTCACCCCTCCACTTT

J: TRBJ2-3
D: TRBD2
V: TRBV7-6
size: -
CDR3: CASRASGGITDTQYF
DNA: TGTGCCAGCAGAGCTAGCGGGGGGATCACAGATACGCAGTATTTT

J: TRBJ2-2
D: TRBD2
V: TRBV7-6
size: once
CDR3: CASSRSGSNTGELFF
DNA: TGTGCCAGCAGCCGGAGCGGGAGCAACACCGGGGAGCTGTTTTTT

J: TRBJ2-7
D: -
V: TRBV4-1
size: -
CDR3: CASSQEPSDSYEQYF
DNA: TGCGCCAGCAGCCAAGAGCCTTCGGACAGCTACGAGCAGTACTTC

J: TRBJ2-3
D: -
V: TRBV7-6
size: -
CDR3: CASSLVSPSTDTQYF
DNA: TGTGCCAGCAGCTTAGTTTCCCCTAGCACAGATACGCAGTATTTT

J: TRBJ1-2
D: TRBD1
V: TRBV5-1
size: -
CDR3: CASSPTGDYGYTF
DNA: TGCGCCAGCAGCCCGACAGGGGACTATGGCTACACCTTC

J: TRBJ1-1
D: TRBD1
V: TRBV9
size: -
CDR3: CASSEGGQGRTEAFF
DNA: TGTGCCAGCAGCGAGGGGGGACAGGGTAGAACTGAAGCTTTCTTT

J: TRBJ1-3
D: -
V: TRBV23-1
size: once
CDR3: CASSQSSLQRHSGNTIYF
DNA: TGCGCCAGCAGTCAATCGAGCCTACAGAGACACTCTGGAAACACCATATATTTT

J: TRBJ2-1
D: TRBD2
V: TRBV5-1
size: -
CDR3: CASSPGREINEQFF
DNA: TGCGCCAGCAGTCCCGGGAGGGAAATAAATGAGCAGTTCTTC

J: TRBJ2-5
D: -
V: TRBV20-1
size: -
CDR3: CSASSYERETQYF
DNA: TGCAGTGCTAGTAGCTACGAGAGGGAGACCCAGTACTTC

J: TRBJ2-2
D: -
V: TRBV27
size: -
CDR3: CASGGWELFF
DNA: TGTGCCAGCGGGGGGTGGGAGCTGTTTTTT

J: TRBJ2-5
D: TRBD2
V: TRBV5-1
size: -
CDR3: CASSLVAGGGETQYF
DNA: TGCGCCAGCAGCTTGGTGGCGGGGGGAGGAGAGACCCAGTACTTC

J: TRBJ2-4
D: -
V: TRBV5-8
size: once
CDR3: CASSMVASGGKNIQYF
DNA: TGTGCCAGCAGCATGGTGGCTTCAGGTGGCAAAAACATTCAGTACTTC

J: TRBJ2-3
D: -
V: TRBV14
size: -
CDR3: CASSTADTQYF
DNA: TGTGCCAGCTCCACGGCAGATACGCAGTATTTT

J: TRBJ1-6
D: -
V: TRBV6-5
size: -
CDR3: CASSYSRSSYNSPLHF
DNA: TGTGCCAGCAGTTACTCGAGGAGCTCCTATAATTCACCCCTCCACTTT

J: TRBJ1-5
D: -
V: TRBV18
size: -
CDR3: CASSEEAGYGQPQHF
DNA: TGTGCCAGCTCAGAAGAAGCAGGGTACGGTCAGCCCCAGCATTTT

J: TRBJ1-1
D: -
V: TRBV6-5
size: -
CDR3: CASSYAGYTEAFF
DNA: TGTGCCAGCAGTTACGCGGGGTACACTGAAGCTTTCTTT

J: TRBJ1-1
D: TRBD1
V: TRBV30
size: -
CDR3: CAWSGTGATEAFF
DNA: TGTGCCTGGAGCGGAACAGGGGCCACTGAAGCTTTCTTT

J: TRBJ1-2
D: TRBD1
V: TRBV5-6
size: -
CDR3: CASSLAGGFGYTF
DNA: TGTGCCAGCAGCTTGGCAGGGGGCTTTGGCTACACCTTC

J: TRBJ1-2
D: -
V: TRBV28
size: -
CDR3: CASSLPGYGYTF
DNA: TGTGCCAGCAGTTTGCCAGGGTATGGCTACACCTTC

J: TRBJ2-1
D: TRBD2
V: TRBV5-8
size: -
CDR3: CASSPRDGGRNEQFF
DNA: TGTGCCAGCAGCCCCCGAGACGGGGGGAGGAATGAGCAGTTCTTC

J: TRBJ1-1
D: -
V: TRBV24-1
size: -
CDR3: CATRDRGGPEAFF
DNA: TGTGCCACCAGGGACCGCGGCGGGCCTGAAGCTTTCTTT

J: TRBJ2-6
D: -
V: TRBV12-3/TRBV12-4
size: -
CDR3: CASSSDGFAVLTF
DNA: TGTGCCAGCAGTTCCGACGGGTTCGCCGTCCTGACTTTC

J: TRBJ1-2
D: -
V: TRBV19
size: once
CDR3: CASSIISWGGAGYTF
DNA: TGTGCCAGTAGTATAATATCGTGGGGGGGCGCTGGCTACACCTTC

J: TRBJ2-5
D: -
V: TRBV2
size: -
CDR3: CASREPGSQYF
DNA: TGTGCCAGCAGGGAACCGGGTTCTCAGTACTTC

J: TRBJ1-2
D: -
V: TRBV19
size: -
CDR3: CASSIALPNGGYTF
DNA: TGTGCCAGTAGTATTGCGCTGCCCAATGGTGGCTACACCTTC

J: TRBJ1-1
D: -
V: TRBV28
size: -
CDR3: CASSLIQGGTEAFF
DNA: TGTGCCAGCAGTCTAATCCAGGGAGGCACTGAAGCTTTCTTT

J: TRBJ1-2
D: -
V: TRBV6-4
size: -
CDR3: CASSDFEGGYTF
DNA: TGTGCCAGCAGTGACTTTGAGGGCGGCTACACCTTC

J: TRBJ1-6
D: -
V: TRBV5-6
size: -
CDR3: CASSLASSPLHF
DNA: TGTGCCAGCAGCTTGGCCAGTTCACCCCTCCACTTT

J: TRBJ1-4
D: -
V: TRBV24-1
size: -
CDR3: CATSDHRAGGEKLFF
DNA: TGTGCCACCAGTGATCACAGGGCTGGAGGTGAAAAACTGTTTTTT

J: TRBJ1-5
D: -
V: TRBV4-1
size: -
CDR3: CASSQPEDQPQHF
DNA: TGCGCCAGCAGCCAACCAGAGGATCAGCCCCAGCATTTT

J: TRBJ1-5
D: TRBD1
V: TRBV2
size: few
CDR3: CASSRQGSSNQPQHF
DNA: TGTGCCAGCAGTCGACAGGGGTCGAGCAATCAGCCCCAGCATTTT

J: TRBJ2-1
D: TRBD1
V: TRBV28
size: -
CDR3: CASSLDRGNEQFF
DNA: TGTGCCAGCAGTTTAGACAGGGGGAATGAGCAGTTCTTC

J: TRBJ1-3
D: TRBD1
V: TRBV3-1/TRBV3-2
size: -
CDR3: CASSPSGQGDTIYF
DNA: TGTGCCAGCAGTCCCTCCGGACAGGGTGACACCATATATTTT

J: TRBJ1-4
D: -
V: TRBV11-2
size: -
CDR3: CASSPQGPLEKLFF
DNA: TGTGCCAGCAGCCCACAGGGACCCCTGGAAAAACTGTTTTTT